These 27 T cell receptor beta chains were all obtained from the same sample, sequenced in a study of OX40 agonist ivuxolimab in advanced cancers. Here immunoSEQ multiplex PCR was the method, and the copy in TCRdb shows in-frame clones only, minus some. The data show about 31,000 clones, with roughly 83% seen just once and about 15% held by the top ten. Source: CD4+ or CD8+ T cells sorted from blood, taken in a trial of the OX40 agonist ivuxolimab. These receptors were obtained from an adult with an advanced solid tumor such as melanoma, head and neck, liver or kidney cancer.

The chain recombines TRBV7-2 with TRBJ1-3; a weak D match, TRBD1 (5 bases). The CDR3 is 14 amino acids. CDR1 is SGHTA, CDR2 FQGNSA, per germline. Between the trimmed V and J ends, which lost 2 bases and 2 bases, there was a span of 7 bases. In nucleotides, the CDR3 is TGTGCCAGCAGCTTATCAGGGACTGGAAACACCATATATTTT. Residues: CASSLSGTGNTIYF. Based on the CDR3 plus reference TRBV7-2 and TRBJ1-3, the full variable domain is GAGVSQSPSNKVTEKGKDVELRCDPISGHTALYWYRQSLGQGLEFLIYFQGNSAPDKSGLPSDRFSAERTGGSVSTLTIQRTQQEDSAVYLCASSLSGTGNTIYFGEGSWLTVV.

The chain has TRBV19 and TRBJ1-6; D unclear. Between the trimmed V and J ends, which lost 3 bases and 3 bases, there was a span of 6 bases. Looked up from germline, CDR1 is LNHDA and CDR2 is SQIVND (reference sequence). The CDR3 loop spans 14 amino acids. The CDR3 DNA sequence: TGTGCCAGTAGTATGTGGGTCTATAATTCACCCCTCCACTTT. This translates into CASSMWVYNSPLHF. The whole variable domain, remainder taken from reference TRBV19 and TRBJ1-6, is DGGITQSPKYLFRKEGQNVTLSCEQNLNHDAMYWYRQDPGQGLRLIYYSQIVNDFQKGDIAEGYSVSREKKESFPLTVTSAQKNPTAFYLCASSMWVYNSPLHFGNGTRLTVT.

CDR3 residues: CASSTAGYEQYF. The CDR3 nucleotides read TGTGCCAGCAGCACAGCTGGCTACGAGCAGTACTTC. This chain connects TRBV7-9 to TRBJ2-7; D is unresolved. The germline V gene has CDR1 SEHNR and CDR2 FQNEAQ (reference sequence). Deletions cut 5 bases from V and 3 bases from J, with 8 bases between. The CDR3 sequence is 12 residues long.

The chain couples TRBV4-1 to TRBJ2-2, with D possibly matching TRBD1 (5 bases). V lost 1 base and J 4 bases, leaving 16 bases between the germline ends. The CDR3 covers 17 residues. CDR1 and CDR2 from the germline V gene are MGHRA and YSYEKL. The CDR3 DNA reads TGCGCCAGCAGCCAAGGTGGTAGGGGTTTATCCACCGGGGAGCTGTTTTTT. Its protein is CASSQGGRGLSTGELFF.

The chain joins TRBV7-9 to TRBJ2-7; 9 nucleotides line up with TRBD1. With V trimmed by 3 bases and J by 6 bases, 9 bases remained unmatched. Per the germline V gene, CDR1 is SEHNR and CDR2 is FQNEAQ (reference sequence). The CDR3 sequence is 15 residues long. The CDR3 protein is CASSFPGQGFSEQYF. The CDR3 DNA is TGTGCCAGCAGCTTCCCGGGACAGGGATTCTCCGAGCAGTACTTC. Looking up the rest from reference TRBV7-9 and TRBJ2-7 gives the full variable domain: DTGVSQNPRHKITKRGQNVTFRCDPISEHNRLYWYRQTLGQGPEFLTYFQNEAQLEKSRLLSDRFSAERPKGSFSTLEIQRTEQGDSAMYLCASSFPGQGFSEQYFGPGTRLTVT.

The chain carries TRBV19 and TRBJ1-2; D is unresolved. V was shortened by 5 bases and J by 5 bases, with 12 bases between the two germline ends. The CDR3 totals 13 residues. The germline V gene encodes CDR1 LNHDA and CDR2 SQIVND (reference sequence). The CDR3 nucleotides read TGTGCCAGTAGTGCAGGTGCCATTTATGGCTACACCTTC. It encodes CASSAGAIYGYTF.

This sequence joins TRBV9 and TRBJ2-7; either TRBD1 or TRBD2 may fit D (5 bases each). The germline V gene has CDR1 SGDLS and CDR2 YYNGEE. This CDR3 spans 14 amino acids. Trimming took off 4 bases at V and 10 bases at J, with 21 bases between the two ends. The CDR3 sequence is CASSSLGDPTHQYF. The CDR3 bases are TGTGCCAGCAGCTCCCTGGGGGACCCTACGCACCAGTACTTC.

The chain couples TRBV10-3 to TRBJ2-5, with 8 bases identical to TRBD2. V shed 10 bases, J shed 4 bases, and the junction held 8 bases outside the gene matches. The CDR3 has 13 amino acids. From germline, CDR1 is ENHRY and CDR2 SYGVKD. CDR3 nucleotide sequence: TGTGCCAGCGCCAGCGGGGGAGGAGAGACCCAGTACTTC. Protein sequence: CASASGGGETQYF.

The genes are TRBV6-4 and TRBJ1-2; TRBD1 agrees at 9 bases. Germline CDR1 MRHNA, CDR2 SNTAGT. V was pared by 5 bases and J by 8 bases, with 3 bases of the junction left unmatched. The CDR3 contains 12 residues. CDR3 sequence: CASSTGGRGYTF. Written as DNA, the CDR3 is TGTGCCAGCAGTACAGGGGGCCGAGGCTACACCTTC.

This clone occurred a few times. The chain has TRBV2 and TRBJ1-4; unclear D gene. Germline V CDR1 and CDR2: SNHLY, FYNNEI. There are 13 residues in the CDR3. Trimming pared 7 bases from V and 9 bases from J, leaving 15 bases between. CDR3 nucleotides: TGTGCCAGCACCCCCGAGGCACAGCAAAAACTGTTTTTT. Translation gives CASTPEAQQKLFF.

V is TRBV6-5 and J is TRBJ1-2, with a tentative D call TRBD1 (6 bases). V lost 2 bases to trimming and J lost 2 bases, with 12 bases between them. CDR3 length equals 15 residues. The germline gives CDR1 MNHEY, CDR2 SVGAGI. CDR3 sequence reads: CASSYVGDTNYGYTF. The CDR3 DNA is TGTGCCAGCAGTTACGTTGGGGACACGAACTATGGCTACACCTTC.

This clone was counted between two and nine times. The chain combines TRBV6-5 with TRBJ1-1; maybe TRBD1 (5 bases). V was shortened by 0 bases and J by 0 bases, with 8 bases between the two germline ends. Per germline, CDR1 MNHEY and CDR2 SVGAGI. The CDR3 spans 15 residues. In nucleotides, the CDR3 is TGTGCCAGCAGTTACTCCGACAGCATGAACACTGAAGCTTTCTTT. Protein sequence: CASSYSDSMNTEAFF.

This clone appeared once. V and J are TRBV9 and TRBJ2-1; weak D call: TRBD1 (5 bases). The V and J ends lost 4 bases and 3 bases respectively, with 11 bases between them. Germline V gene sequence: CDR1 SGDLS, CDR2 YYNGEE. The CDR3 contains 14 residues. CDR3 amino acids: CASSPRTIYNEQFF. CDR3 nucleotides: TGTGCCAGCAGCCCCCGGACAATCTACAATGAGCAGTTCTTC.

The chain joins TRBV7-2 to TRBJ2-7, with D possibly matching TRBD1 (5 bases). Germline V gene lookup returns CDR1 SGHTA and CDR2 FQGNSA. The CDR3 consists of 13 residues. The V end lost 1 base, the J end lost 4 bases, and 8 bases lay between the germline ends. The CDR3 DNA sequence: TGTGCCAGCAGCTTAGACAGGATTTACGAGCAGTACTTC. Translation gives CASSLDRIYEQYF. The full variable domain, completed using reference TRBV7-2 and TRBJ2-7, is GAGVSQSPSNKVTEKGKDVELRCDPISGHTALYWYRQSLGQGLEFLIYFQGNSAPDKSGLPSDRFSAERTGGSVSTLTIQRTQQEDSAVYLCASSLDRIYEQYFGPGTRLTVT.

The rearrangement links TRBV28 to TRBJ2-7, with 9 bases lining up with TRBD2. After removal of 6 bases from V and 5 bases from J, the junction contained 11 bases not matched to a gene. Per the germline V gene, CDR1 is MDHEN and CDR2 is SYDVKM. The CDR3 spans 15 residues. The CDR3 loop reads CASRRGGERFNEQYF. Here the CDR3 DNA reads TGTGCCAGCAGGCGGGGGGGGGAGAGATTCAACGAGCAGTACTTC.

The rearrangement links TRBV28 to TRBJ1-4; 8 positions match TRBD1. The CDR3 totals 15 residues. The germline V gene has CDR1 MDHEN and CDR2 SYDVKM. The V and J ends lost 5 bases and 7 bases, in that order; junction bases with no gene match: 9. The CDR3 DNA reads TGTGCCAGCAGTGCCCAGGGGGCGATGGTTGAAAAACTGTTTTTT. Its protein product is CASSAQGAMVEKLFF.

The CDR3 is CASSLNSGGANEQYF. CDR3 DNA: TGTGCCAGCAGCTTAAATAGCGGGGGGGCAAACGAGCAGTACTTC. The V and J genes are TRBV7-2 and TRBJ2-7; 11 nucleotides agree with TRBD2. The J segment lost 5 bases and the V segment lost 2 bases, leaving 5 bases of the junction unmatched. The CDR3 totals 15 residues. In germline, CDR1 is SGHTA, CDR2 FQGNSA. The full variable domain, completed using reference TRBV7-2 and TRBJ2-7, is GAGVSQSPSNKVTEKGKDVELRCDPISGHTALYWYRQSLGQGLEFLIYFQGNSAPDKSGLPSDRFSAERTGGSVSTLTIQRTQQEDSAVYLCASSLNSGGANEQYFGPGTRLTVT.

The CDR3 loop is CASSDSTSGGDTQYF. DNA of the CDR3: TGTGCCAGCAGTGACTCGACTAGCGGGGGAGATACGCAGTATTTT. This chain connects TRBV6-4 to TRBJ2-3, with TRBD2 identical over 12 bases. V was pared by 0 bases and J by 5 bases, with 0 bases of the junction left unmatched. This CDR3 has 15 amino acids. Germline V gene lookup returns CDR1 MRHNA and CDR2 SNTAGT.

CDR3 residues: CASSPGTGFGSYEQYF. In nucleotides, the CDR3 is TGTGCCAGCAGCCCGGGGACCGGGTTCGGCTCCTACGAGCAGTACTTC. The chain combines TRBV5-6 with TRBJ2-7; D is tentatively TRBD1 or TRBD2 (5 bases each). The V end lost 4 bases, the J end lost 0 bases, and 17 bases lay between the germline ends. CDR1 SGHDT and CDR2 YYEEEE come from the germline V gene. The CDR3 runs to 16 residues.

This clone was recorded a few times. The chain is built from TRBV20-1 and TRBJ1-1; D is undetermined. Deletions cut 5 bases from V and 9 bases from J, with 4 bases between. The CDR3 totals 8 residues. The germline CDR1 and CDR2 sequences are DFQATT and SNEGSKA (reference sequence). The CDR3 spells CSARQAFF. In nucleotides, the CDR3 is TGCAGTGCTCGACAAGCTTTCTTT.

CDR3 residues: CASTPRGWAGTQYF. The CDR3 region has the DNA TGTGCCAGCACTCCCCGGGGGTGGGCGGGGACCCAGTACTTC. V gene TRBV6-5 combines with J gene TRBJ2-5; the D gene is possibly TRBD2 (6 bases). Trimming cost V 7 bases and J 7 bases, with 19 bases left between them. This CDR3 is built from 14 residues. Germline CDR1 and CDR2: MNHEY and SVGAGI.

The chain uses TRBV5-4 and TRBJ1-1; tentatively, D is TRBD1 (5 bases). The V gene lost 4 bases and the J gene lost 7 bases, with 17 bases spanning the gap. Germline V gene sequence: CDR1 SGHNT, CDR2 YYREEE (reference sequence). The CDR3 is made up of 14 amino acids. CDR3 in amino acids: CASSQTTGELEAFF. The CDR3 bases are TGTGCCAGCAGCCAGACCACAGGAGAACTTGAAGCTTTCTTT.

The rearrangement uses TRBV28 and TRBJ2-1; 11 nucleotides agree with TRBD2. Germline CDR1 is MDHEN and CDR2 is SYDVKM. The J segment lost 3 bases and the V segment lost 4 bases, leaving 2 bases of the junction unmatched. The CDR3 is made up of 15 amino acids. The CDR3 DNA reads TGTGCCAGCAGTTATAGCGGGGGGGACTACAATGAGCAGTTCTTC. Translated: CASSYSGGDYNEQFF. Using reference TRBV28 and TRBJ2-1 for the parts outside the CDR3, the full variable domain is DVKVTQSSRYLVKRTGEKVFLECVQDMDHENMFWYRQDPGLGLRLIYFSYDVKMKEKGDIPEGYSVSREKKERFSLILESASTNQTSMYLCASSYSGGDYNEQFFGPGTRLTVL.

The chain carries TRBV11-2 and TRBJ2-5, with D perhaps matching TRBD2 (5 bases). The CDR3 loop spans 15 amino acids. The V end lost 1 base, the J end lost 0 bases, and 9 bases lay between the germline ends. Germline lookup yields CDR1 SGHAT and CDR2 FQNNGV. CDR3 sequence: CASSLASSDQETQYF. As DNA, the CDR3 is TGTGCCAGCAGCTTAGCGAGTAGCGACCAAGAGACCCAGTACTTC.

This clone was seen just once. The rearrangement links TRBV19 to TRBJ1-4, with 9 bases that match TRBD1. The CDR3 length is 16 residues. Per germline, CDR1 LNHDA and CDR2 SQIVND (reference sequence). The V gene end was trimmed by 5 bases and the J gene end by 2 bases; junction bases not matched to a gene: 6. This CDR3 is CASSQGTGRTNEKLFF. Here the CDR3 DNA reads TGTGCCAGTAGTCAAGGGACAGGGAGGACTAATGAAAAACTGTTTTTT.

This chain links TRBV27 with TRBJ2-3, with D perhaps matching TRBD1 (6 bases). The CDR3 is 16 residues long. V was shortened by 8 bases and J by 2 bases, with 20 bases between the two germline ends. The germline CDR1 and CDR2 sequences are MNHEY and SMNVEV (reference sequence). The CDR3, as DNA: TGTGCCAGCGCCAGCGCAGGATGGGACAACACAGATACGCAGTATTTT. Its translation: CASASAGWDNTDTQYF.

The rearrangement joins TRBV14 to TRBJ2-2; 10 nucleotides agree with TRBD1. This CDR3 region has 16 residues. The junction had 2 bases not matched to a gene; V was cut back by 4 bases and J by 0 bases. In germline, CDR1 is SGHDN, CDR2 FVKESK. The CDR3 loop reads CASSRTGGSNTGELFF. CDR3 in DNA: TGTGCCAGCAGCCGGACAGGGGGGTCGAACACCGGGGAGCTGTTTTTT.